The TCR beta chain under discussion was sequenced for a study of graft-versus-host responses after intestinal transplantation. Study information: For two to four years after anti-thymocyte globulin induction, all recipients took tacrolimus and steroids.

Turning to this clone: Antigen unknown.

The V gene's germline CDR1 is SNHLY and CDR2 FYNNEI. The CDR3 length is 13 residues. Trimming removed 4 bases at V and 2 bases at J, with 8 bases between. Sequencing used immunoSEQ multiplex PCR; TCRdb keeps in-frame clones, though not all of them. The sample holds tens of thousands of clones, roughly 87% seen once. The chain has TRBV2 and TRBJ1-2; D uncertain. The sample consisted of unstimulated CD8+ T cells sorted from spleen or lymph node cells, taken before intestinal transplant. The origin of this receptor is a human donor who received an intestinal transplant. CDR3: CASSAGRNYGYTF. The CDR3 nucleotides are TGTGCCAGCAGTGCCGGACGGAACTATGGCTACACCTTC.